These T cell receptor beta chains were read from a single sample in a study of T cells in Graves' hyperthyroidism and ophthalmopathy. TCRdb reprocessed the multiplex PCR reads with MiXCR, giving one entry per CDR3 protein. The sample holds a few hundred thousand distinct CDR3 sequences, around a sixth seen once. Material for sequencing was blood. The origin of the receptors is a young man with Graves' ophthalmopathy. CDR3s include the opening cysteine and the closing phenylalanine or tryptophan. Not every row has a clone size; where given, it reads once, few, many or a size class.

j_call,clone_size,v_call,cdr3_aa
TRBJ2-5,few,TRBV6-1,CASSDRGRETQYF
TRBJ2-1,.,TRBV15,CATSREVGASSYNEQFF
TRBJ1-2,many,TRBV20-1,CSATQGSYGYTF
TRBJ2-1,many,TRBV12-3/TRBV12-4,CASSSSGTDNYNEQFF
TRBJ2-2,few,TRBV12-3/TRBV12-4,CASCPPGPAGELFF
TRBJ1-4,few,TRBV5-1,CASSWTPGQQEKLFF
TRBJ2-2,many,TRBV7-8,CANSDVPVNTGELFF
TRBJ1-1,many,TRBV12-3/TRBV12-4,CASSLLSQGEAFF
TRBJ1-5,.,TRBV7-2,CAITEDDYQPQHF
TRBJ1-1,many,TRBV24-1,CATEGPNTEAFF
TRBJ1-1,many,TRBV6-2/TRBV6-3,CATNQGTLNTEAFF
TRBJ2-2,.,TRBV6-1,CASRGSTNTGELFF
TRBJ1-2,few,TRBV6-5,CASSYDRGSDGYTF
TRBJ1-1,few,TRBV12-3/TRBV12-4,CASSLWDRGLEAFF
TRBJ2-7,many,TRBV6-2/TRBV6-3,CASIGGHSYEQYF
TRBJ2-7,many,TRBV11-3,CASSLNQGSEQYF
TRBJ1-2,many,TRBV12-3/TRBV12-4,CASTRDLNGYGYTF
TRBJ1-5,few,TRBV6-6,CASSYSRDRGLSNQPQHF
TRBJ1-5,many,TRBV7-8,CASSGRDRDSNQPQHF
TRBJ2-7,many,TRBV2,CASDRGLYEQYF
TRBJ1-2,few,TRBV29-1,CSVFQAGYTF
TRBJ1-5,.,TRBV2,CASRVETGGNQPQHF
TRBJ2-7,many,TRBV18,CASSPTGQVYEQYF
TRBJ2-7,few,TRBV29-1,CSVEVTGHSYEQYF
TRBJ2-4,many,TRBV20-1,CSAIRTAKNIQYF
TRBJ2-1,.,TRBV20-1,CSAPRGGGLGEQFF
TRBJ2-2,few,TRBV11-3,CASSLDYVEAGELFF
TRBJ2-7,.,TRBV6-2/TRBV6-3,CASSQQGTSYEQYF
TRBJ1-2,few,TRBV4-1,CASSQPPRGRNYGYTF
TRBJ2-2,.,TRBV10-1,CASSEVGHGNTGELFF
TRBJ1-6,few,TRBV6-1,CASSAKTAGATANSPLHF
TRBJ2-7,many,TRBV6-1,CASSENDRRGEQYF
TRBJ2-3,few,TRBV12-3/TRBV12-4,CASSSGGAGTDTQYF
TRBJ1-4,few,TRBV7-9,CASSRDYGGATNEKLFF
TRBJ2-3,.,TRBV12-5,CASGLDGGPYTQYF
TRBJ1-2,.,TRBV3-1,CASSQDLSGGHGYTF
TRBJ2-5,few,TRBV2,CASSYPTSGGASQETQYF
TRBJ2-2,.,TRBV5-1,CASSEGTIPNTGELFF
TRBJ1-2,.,TRBV7-9,CASSLGTGGYGYTF
TRBJ2-2,.,TRBV10-3,CAIRTSGSTGELFF
TRBJ2-5,few,TRBV19,CASSIQGQGQETQYF
TRBJ2-2,.,TRBV5-1,CASSLEGSFNTGELFF
TRBJ2-7,many,TRBV6-1,CASSSPGSSYEQYF
TRBJ1-5,.,TRBV6-1,CASSRTVQYSNQPQHF
TRBJ2-2,.,TRBV20-1,CSAIQDTGELFF
TRBJ2-7,many,TRBV11-2,CASSLTVTGVGEQYF
TRBJ2-1,.,TRBV7-3,CASSLAAGGHNEQFF
TRBJ2-7,.,TRBV7-2,CASSKSGPAGEQYF
TRBJ2-5,many,TRBV6-2/TRBV6-3,CASSYSSSAKAQYF
TRBJ2-7,few,TRBV20-1,CSARDLEGGHGFAEQYF
TRBJ2-1,.,TRBV6-4,CASSSGTSGGDEQFF
TRBJ2-3,.,TRBV4-1,CASSQEGGGPDTQYF
TRBJ1-6,few,TRBV20-1,CSARDTSSYNSPLHF
TRBJ2-5,.,TRBV9,CASSVGFFQETQYF